The 16 T cell receptor beta chains listed next were all sequenced from one sample in a study of blood T cell repertoires in COVID-19. This table comes from immunoSEQ multiplex PCR, and its TCRdb copy is limited to in-frame clones, with some not included. The data hold about 290,000 clones, with approximately 91% observed a single time. The source material was PBMCs or T cells enriched from blood (not recorded which). The source of these receptors is a woman aged 35 to 49 who had recovered from COVID-19.

This clone was counted a few times. The CDR3 reads CASSLGPGNTEAFF. The CDR3 region has the DNA TGTGCCAGCAGCTTAGGACCAGGGAACACTGAAGCTTTCTTT. The rearrangement links TRBV7-2 to TRBJ1-1; D ambiguous. From germline, CDR1 is SGHTA and CDR2 FQGNSA. The V end was cut by 1 base, the J end by 1 base, with 7 bases between. The CDR3 totals 14 residues.

The chain joins TRBV4-1 to TRBJ2-3; the D gene is possibly TRBD2 (5 bases). CDR1 is MGHRA and CDR2 is YSYEKL in the germline V gene. V lost 1 base to trimming and J lost 12 bases, with 17 bases between them. This CDR3 has 14 amino acids. CDR3 sequence: CASSQVSTSGLQYF. CDR3 coding DNA: TGCGCCAGCAGCCAAGTTTCCACGAGCGGTTTACAGTATTTT.

This clone has just one count. The gene calls are TRBV6-2 or TRBV6-3 and TRBJ2-5; D is perhaps TRBD1 (6 bases). Germline CDR1 is MNHEY and CDR2 is SVGEGT. Deletions cut 7 bases from V and 0 bases from J, with 12 bases between. This CDR3 spans 14 amino acids. The CDR3 nucleotides read TGTGCCAGCAACCCCGGACAGTACCAAGAGACCCAGTACTTC. Amino acids: CASNPGQYQETQYF.

CDR3 amino acids: CASHFVGVNTEAFF. The CDR3 nucleotides are TGCGCCAGCCACTTCGTAGGGGTGAACACTGAAGCTTTCTTT. The chain links TRBV4-1 to TRBJ1-1; D is perhaps TRBD1 (5 bases). The CDR3 is 14 amino acids. Germline V gene lookup returns CDR1 MGHRA and CDR2 YSYEKL. The germline V and J ends were trimmed by 8 bases and 0 bases, with 13 bases remaining between them.

This clone was observed a single time. V is TRBV5-8 and J is TRBJ1-6; weak D call: TRBD1 (5 bases). Germline V gene lookup returns CDR1 SGHTS and CDR2 YDEGEE. V shed 7 bases and J shed 9 bases, with 17 bases lying between them. The CDR3 runs to 14 residues. CDR3 coding DNA: TGTGCCAGCTCCCGCGGCAGGGTTGTTTCACCCCTCCACTTT. This translates into CASSRGRVVSPLHF. The full variable domain, with the rest looked up from reference TRBV5-8 and TRBJ1-6, is EAGVTQSPTHLIKTRGQQATLRCSPISGHTSVYWYQQALGLGLQFLLWYDEGEERNRGNFPPRFSGRQFPNYSSELNVNALELEDSALYLCASSRGRVVSPLHFGNGTRLTVT.

The V call is TRBV3-1 (or the pseudogene TRBV3-2), the J call TRBJ2-5, with 7 bases lining up with TRBD1. The J segment lost 6 bases and the V segment lost 4 bases, leaving 5 bases of the junction unmatched. The CDR3 loop spans 13 amino acids. Looked up from germline, CDR1 is LGHDT and CDR2 is YNNKEL (reference sequence). CDR3 sequence reads: CASSLRQGQTQYF. The CDR3 region has the DNA TGTGCCAGCAGCCTACGACAGGGACAGACCCAGTACTTC.

The chain couples TRBV13 to TRBJ2-2, with a tentative D call TRBD1 (5 bases). Germline CDR1 PRHDT, CDR2 FYEKMQ (reference sequence). V lost 3 bases, J lost 4 bases, and 12 bases lay in between. The CDR3 has 15 residues. The CDR3 bases are TGTGCCAGCAGCTTGGGTGGGGCGAGCACCGGGGAGCTGTTTTTT. This gives the protein CASSLGGASTGELFF.

The chain combines TRBV19 with TRBJ1-1; no clear D. V lost 6 bases and J lost 5, with 13 bases in between. The CDR3 sequence is 13 residues long. Germline V gene lookup returns CDR1 LNHDA and CDR2 SQIVND (reference sequence). The CDR3 loop reads CASSPEGVTEAFF. The CDR3 DNA reads TGTGCCAGTAGCCCCGAGGGAGTTACTGAAGCTTTCTTT.

This chain connects TRBV4-1 to TRBJ2-7; 8 bases are a match to TRBD2. The trim removed 0 bases at V and 0 bases at J, leaving 7 bases unmatched. Per the germline V gene, CDR1 is MGHRA and CDR2 is YSYEKL. The CDR3 spans 17 residues. This CDR3 is CASSQDIGGGSSYEQYF. The CDR3 DNA follows: TGCGCCAGCAGCCAAGATATTGGCGGGGGGAGCTCCTACGAGCAGTACTTC.

The V and J genes are TRBV4-2 and TRBJ1-4; D is perhaps TRBD1 (5 bases). This CDR3 is built from 17 residues. Trimming removed 1 base at V and 8 bases at J, with 20 bases between. In germline, CDR1 is LGHNA, CDR2 YNFKEQ. The DNA of the CDR3 is TGTGCCAGCAGCCAAGTGAGGAGGAGGGTTGAGGGGGAAAAACTGTTTTTT. Encoded protein: CASSQVRRRVEGEKLFF.

Of note for this clone: Mismatch with germline at one junction end may stem from a read error. The chain uses TRBV5-4 and TRBJ2-1; D gene unclear. The germline V gene has CDR1 SGHNT and CDR2 YYREEE (reference sequence). CDR3 length equals 11 residues. CDR3 sequence reads: CASSLDNEQFF. The DNA of the CDR3 is TGTGCCAGCAGCTTGGACAACGAGCAGTTCTTC.

V is TRBV19 and J is TRBJ1-1; possible D gene TRBD1, 5 bases. Trimming took off 2 bases at V and 3 bases at J, with 22 bases between the two ends. Germline V gives CDR1 LNHDA, CDR2 SQIVND (reference sequence). The CDR3 sequence is 18 residues long. CDR3 sequence (DNA): TGTGCCAGTAGTATAATTGGCAGGGCAGGGTCTTTGCACACTGAAGCTTTCTTT. As protein: CASSIIGRAGSLHTEAFF.

The V and J genes are TRBV29-1 and TRBJ2-4; D possibly corresponds to TRBD2 (5 bases). Trimming left V 0 bases short and J 2 bases short, with 11 bases between. The CDR3 spans 15 residues. Germline values: CDR1 SQVTM, CDR2 ANQGSEA. The CDR3 DNA reads TGCAGCGTTGAAGATCTCGAGGGTTCCAAAAACATTCAGTACTTC. This translates into CSVEDLEGSKNIQYF.

The chain has TRBV7-2 and TRBJ2-1, with D unclear. CDR3 length: 14 residues. Trimming removed 5 bases from V and 5 bases from J, with 13 bases in between. CDR1 is SGHTA and CDR2 is FQGNSA in the germline V gene. The CDR3 DNA sequence: TGTGCCAGCAGCCCTTTTGAGGCGAACAATGAGCAGTTCTTC. This codes for CASSPFEANNEQFF. The full variable domain, with the rest looked up from reference TRBV7-2 and TRBJ2-1, is GAGVSQSPSNKVTEKGKDVELRCDPISGHTALYWYRQSLGQGLEFLIYFQGNSAPDKSGLPSDRFSAERTGGSVSTLTIQRTQQEDSAVYLCASSPFEANNEQFFGPGTRLTVL.

The chain couples TRBV27 to TRBJ2-5; possible D gene TRBD2, 5 bases. CDR1 and CDR2 (germline): MNHEY, SMNVEV (reference sequence). This CDR3 region has 13 residues. V was shortened by 2 bases and J by 4 bases, with 8 bases between the two germline ends. CDR3 DNA: TGTGCCAGCAGTTTACGACGGGGAGAGACCCAGTACTTC. Protein product: CASSLRRGETQYF.

This chain connects TRBV10-3 to TRBJ1-1, with a tentative D call TRBD1 (6 bases). Per germline, CDR1 ENHRY and CDR2 SYGVKD. This CDR3 spans 14 amino acids. The V and J ends lost 3 bases and 6 bases respectively, with 14 bases between them. In nucleotides, the CDR3 is TGTGCCATCAGTGACAGGGGTAAGGTTTCTGAAGCTTTCTTT. This translates into CAISDRGKVSEAFF.